This TCR beta chain was documented in a study of T-cell memory formation after mild COVID-19. Study-wide findings and caveats: The main location of contracting CD4+ clones was CM and EM, and that of contracting CD8+ clones was EMRA.

TCR alpha and TCR beta cDNA libraries carrying sample barcodes and UMIs were produced by 5'RACE using constant-segment primers. TCRdb independently ran MiXCR on the 5' RACE reads; one entry per CDR3 protein. The sample includes roughly 190,000 distinct CDR3 sequences, around 25% seen only once; the top ten take about an eighth. The CDR3 runs to 16 residues. CDR1 SEHNR and CDR2 FQNEAQ come from the germline V gene (reference sequence). V lost 2 bases and J lost 3; bases outside the gene matches: 7. This clonotype turned up a few times. As yet, its antigen is unknown. The source material was PBMCs or a T cell subset sorted from them (not recorded which). The rearrangement links TRBV7-9 to TRBJ1-2, with TRBD1 matching over 9 bases. The clonotype originates from an adult woman who had mild COVID-19 (a few samples of this study predate the infection). Cell type and time point are not known. DNA of the CDR3: TGTGCCAGCAGCTTAAGCCCGGGACAGGGAGACTATGGCTACACCTTC. Protein sequence: CASSLSPGQGDYGYTF.